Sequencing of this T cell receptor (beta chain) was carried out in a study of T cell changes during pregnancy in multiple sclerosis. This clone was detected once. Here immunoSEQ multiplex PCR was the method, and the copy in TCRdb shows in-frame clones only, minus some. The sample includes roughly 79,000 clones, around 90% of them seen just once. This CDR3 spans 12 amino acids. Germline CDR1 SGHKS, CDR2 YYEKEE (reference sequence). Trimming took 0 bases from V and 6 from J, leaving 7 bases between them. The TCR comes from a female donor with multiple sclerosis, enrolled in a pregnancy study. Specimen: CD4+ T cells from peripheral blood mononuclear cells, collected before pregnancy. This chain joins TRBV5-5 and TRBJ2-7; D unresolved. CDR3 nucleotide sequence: TGTGCCAGCAGCTTGGATCAAGCCGAGCAGTACTTC. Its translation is CASSLDQAEQYF.